This TCR beta chain was retrieved from a study of beta chain features in type 1 diabetes. Study results and caveats: People with Type 1 diabetes carried modestly yet significantly shorter TCRB CDR3s in all four CD4+ subsets. Any PCR bias toward short templates would affect both groups alike.

A note on this clone: Its specificity is unknown.

The CDR3 length is 12 residues. V lost 6 bases and J lost 3, with 8 bases in between. In germline, CDR1 is MDHEN, CDR2 SYDVKM. Isolated RNA was reverse transcribed in full, so expressed TCRB transcripts were sequenced. Sequencing of naive, central memory and regulatory T cell samples gave an average of roughly 3.5 million reads. Repertoires were generated with immunoSEQ multiplex PCR, while TCRdb's copy carries only in-frame clones and drops some. In the table there are under 800,000 clones, about 14% of which are singletons. V is TRBV28 and J is TRBJ2-5; D may match TRBD1 or TRBD2 (6 bases each). Material: naive CD4+ T cells from blood. This TCR derives from a man younger than 30 in good health. The chain's CDR3 is CASREGEETQYF. CDR3 in DNA: TGTGCCAGCAGGGAGGGGGAAGAGACCCAGTACTTC.